These T cell receptor beta chains were read from a single sample in a study of beta chain features in type 1 diabetes. Only in-frame clones appear in the TCRdb table, and some are missing; sequencing was by immunoSEQ multiplex PCR. The sample contains over 100,000 clones, almost 40% of which appear only once. Sequences were obtained from stem cell memory CD4+ T cells from blood. The receptor source for this set is a woman aged 18 to 35 in good health. The CDR3 runs from the conserved cysteine through the conserved F or W. A D gene is named only where the DNA matches it firmly. A clone size is listed for some rows: how often the clone was seen (once, few, many), or a class if it is expanded.

>once|TRBJ1-1|TRBV5-1|.
CASSFQNTEAFF
TGCGCCAGCAGCTTCCAGAACACTGAAGCTTTCTTT
>few|TRBJ1-1|TRBV7-2|.
CASSARSATEAFF
TGTGCCAGCAGCGCCCGATCAGCGACTGAAGCTTTCTTT
>.|TRBJ2-5|TRBV10-3|TRBD2
CAIGSGRNQETQYF
TGTGCCATCGGGAGCGGGAGGAACCAAGAGACCCAGTACTTC
>.|TRBJ2-2|TRBV6-5|.
CASSYSRGPGELFF
TGTGCCAGCAGTTACTCTCGGGGTCCCGGGGAGCTGTTTTTT
>.|TRBJ2-3|TRBV19|TRBD1
CASSVLRPDRGRGDTQYF
TGTGCCAGTAGTGTCCTCCGCCCGGACAGGGGGCGCGGAGATACGCAGTATTTT
>.|TRBJ1-5|TRBV7-9|TRBD1
CASSLTGGNQPQHF
TGTGCCAGCAGCTTGACAGGGGGCAATCAGCCCCAGCATTTT
>.|TRBJ1-2|TRBV23-1|.
CASSQSSKQPLNYGYTF
TGCGCCAGCAGTCAATCCAGTAAACAGCCCCTGAACTATGGCTACACCTTC
>.|TRBJ2-3|TRBV2|.
CASRGGTQYF
TGTGCCAGCAGGGGAGGTACGCAGTATTTT
>.|TRBJ2-2|TRBV5-4|TRBD1
CASSLGQGVGLNTGELFF
TGTGCCAGCAGTTTGGGGCAGGGGGTCGGTTTGAACACCGGGGAGCTGTTTTTT
>.|TRBJ2-7|TRBV7-2|.
CASSLSYEQYF
TGTGCCAGCAGCCTTTCCTACGAGCAGTACTTC
>.|TRBJ2-1|TRBV14|TRBD2
CASSHTKTSGRTISSYNEQFF
TGTGCCAGCAGCCATACGAAGACTAGCGGGAGGACTATAAGCTCCTACAATGAGCAGTTCTTC
>few|TRBJ2-4|TRBV18|.
CASSPGVENRPYF
TGTGCCAGCTCACCAGGTGTCGAGAACAGGCCGTACTTC
>.|TRBJ1-2|TRBV2|.
CASSAHHVVSYTF
TGTGCCAGCAGTGCACACCATGTGGTGAGCTACACCTTC
>few|TRBJ2-1|TRBV5-4|TRBD2
CASSIPRTSVHNEQFF
TGTGCCAGCAGCATACCAAGGACTAGCGTACACAATGAGCAGTTCTTC
>.|TRBJ2-7|TRBV10-3|.
CAISQGSYYEQYF
TGTGCCATCAGTCAGGGATCCTACTACGAGCAGTACTTC
>.|TRBJ2-5|TRBV7-2|.
CASSLAYRVQETQYF
TGTGCCAGCAGCTTAGCGTACAGGGTTCAAGAGACCCAGTACTTC
>.|TRBJ1-5|TRBV11-2|.
CASSLAQGGQPQHF
TGTGCCAGCAGCTTAGCACAGGGCGGGCAGCCCCAGCATTTT
>few|TRBJ2-5|TRBV30|TRBD2
CAWNPGLAGGETQYF
TGTGCCTGGAATCCGGGACTAGCGGGAGGAGAGACCCAGTACTTC
>few|TRBJ2-4|TRBV7-2|TRBD2
CASSITLAVVGNIQYF
TGTGCCAGCAGCATAACACTAGCGGTGGTCGGGAACATTCAGTACTTC
>.|TRBJ2-7|TRBV6-5|TRBD1
CASRRQGAYEQYF
TGTGCCAGCAGAAGACAGGGCGCCTACGAGCAGTACTTC
>once|TRBJ1-1|TRBV19|.
CASGGAAGDTEAFF
TGTGCCAGTGGGGGGGCGGCAGGGGATACTGAAGCTTTCTTT
>few|TRBJ2-3|TRBV27|.
CASSKGADTQYF
TGTGCCAGCAGTAAGGGGGCAGATACGCAGTATTTT
>.|TRBJ2-1|TRBV29-1|.
CSVGGLVREQFF
TGCAGCGTCGGGGGATTAGTCAGGGAGCAGTTCTTC
>.|TRBJ1-1|TRBV4-2|TRBD1
CASSHGGRGTEAFF
TGTGCCAGCAGCCATGGGGGCAGGGGGACTGAAGCTTTCTTT
>.|TRBJ1-1|TRBV5-1|TRBD1
CASSPGTVGSGAFF
TGCGCCAGCAGCCCCGGGACAGTCGGTTCTGGAGCTTTCTTT
>.|TRBJ2-1|TRBV7-9|TRBD2
CASSPGGVFHEQFF
TGTGCCAGCAGCCCCGGGGGGGTTTTCCATGAGCAGTTCTTC
>few|TRBJ2-7|TRBV5-4|.
CASSLAGGQSYEQYF
TGTGCCAGCAGCTTGGCCGGGGGACAGAGTTACGAGCAGTACTTC
>.|TRBJ2-3|TRBV6-6|TRBD2
CASDLSGSTDTQYF
TGTGCCAGCGACCTTAGCGGGAGCACAGATACGCAGTATTTT
>.|TRBJ2-1|TRBV5-1|TRBD2
CASTEREGSYNEQFF
TGCGCCAGCACGGAGCGGGAGGGGTCCTACAATGAGCAGTTCTTC
>few|TRBJ2-3|TRBV10-3|.
CATNPGPSEADTQYF
TGTGCCACCAACCCGGGCCCTTCGGAGGCAGATACGCAGTATTTT
>few|TRBJ1-5|TRBV7-9|TRBD1
CASSAGTVGNQPQHF
TGTGCCAGCAGCGCAGGGACAGTAGGAAATCAGCCCCAGCATTTT
>.|TRBJ2-7|TRBV2|TRBD2
CASRRDTLAAGLGEQYF
TGTGCCAGCAGGCGGGACACACTAGCGGCGGGGTTGGGCGAGCAGTACTTC
>.|TRBJ2-5|TRBV9|.
CASSVVPGGEQYF
TGTGCCAGCAGCGTAGTGCCGGGCGGGGAGCAGTACTTC
>.|TRBJ1-1|TRBV28|.
CASSFMTEAFF
TGTGCCAGCAGTTTTATGACTGAAGCTTTCTTT
>.|TRBJ2-2|TRBV11-2|TRBD2
CASSPRTSGSGYGELFF
TGTGCCAGCAGCCCTCGGACTAGCGGGAGTGGATACGGGGAGCTGTTTTTT
>.|TRBJ2-2|TRBV7-2|TRBD2
CASRSTSGRLTGELFF
TGTGCCAGCAGGTCGACTAGCGGGAGATTAACCGGGGAGCTGTTTTTT
>few|TRBJ1-3|TRBV7-9|.
CASSLAGAGNTIYF
TGTGCCAGCAGCTTAGCCGGGGCTGGAAACACCATATATTTT
>.|TRBJ2-3|TRBV19|TRBD2
CASSPGLARGEGTDTQYF
TGTGCCAGTAGTCCCGGACTAGCTAGGGGAGAAGGCACAGATACGCAGTATTTT
>.|TRBJ1-1|TRBV29-1|.
CSVEYSMNTEAFF
TGCAGCGTTGAATACAGTATGAACACTGAAGCTTTCTTT
>.|TRBJ2-3|TRBV7-2|.
CASRPRQGSTDTQYF
TGTGCCAGCAGACCCCGCCAGGGCAGCACAGATACGCAGTATTTT
>.|TRBJ1-2|TRBV28|.
CASSPRTGNYGYTF
TGTGCCAGCAGCCCTCGGACGGGGAACTATGGCTACACCTTC
>few|TRBJ1-4|TRBV7-3|TRBD1
CASSFSSWQGAETNEKLFF
TGTGCCAGCAGCTTTAGTAGCTGGCAGGGGGCGGAAACTAATGAAAAACTGTTTTTT
>few|TRBJ1-1|TRBV5-1|.
CASSTGLLNTEAFF
TGCGCCAGCAGCACGGGACTTTTGAACACTGAAGCTTTCTTT
>few|TRBJ2-7|TRBV18|.
CASSPLGGEDTKQYF
TGTGCCAGCTCACCACTGGGAGGCGAAGACACGAAGCAGTACTTC
>few|TRBJ2-7|TRBV27|TRBD1
CASSRTGTLYEQYF
TGTGCCAGCAGTCGGACAGGGACCCTCTACGAGCAGTACTTC
>.|TRBJ1-5|TRBV28|TRBD1
CASSYSGQGQHQPQHF
TGTGCCAGCAGTTACTCAGGACAGGGCCAGCATCAGCCCCAGCATTTT
>.|TRBJ2-3|TRBV10-3|.
CAAGLGQGTDTQYF
TGTGCCGCCGGACTGGGGCAGGGGACAGATACGCAGTATTTT
>.|TRBJ2-1|TRBV6-4|TRBD2
CASSVEREAEQFF
TGTGCCAGCAGTGTGGAGCGGGAGGCTGAGCAGTTCTTC
>.|TRBJ2-5|TRBV27|.
CASSPRQGRETQYF
TGTGCCAGCAGTCCCCGGCAGGGGAGAGAGACCCAGTACTTC
>.|TRBJ1-1|TRBV15|TRBD1
CATSRDPGTGMTEAFF
TGTGCCACCAGCAGAGATCCCGGGACAGGGATGACTGAAGCTTTCTTT
>.|TRBJ2-7|TRBV11-2|.
CASSLVAGRKAYEQYF
TGTGCCAGCAGCTTAGTGGCGGGACGGAAGGCCTACGAGCAGTACTTC
>once|TRBJ2-7|TRBV19|TRBD1
CASSSRDSDYEQYF
TGTGCCAGTAGTTCCCGGGACAGCGACTACGAGCAGTACTTC
>few|TRBJ2-5|TRBV5-5|.
CASSPFAIQETQYF
TGTGCCAGCAGCCCCTTTGCGATTCAAGAGACCCAGTACTTC
>.|TRBJ2-7|TRBV7-8|.
CASSQVLGRRGYEQYF
TGTGCCAGCAGCCAAGTTTTGGGGAGAAGAGGCTACGAGCAGTACTTC
>.|TRBJ1-5|TRBV19|TRBD1
CASSPVGTGGHQPQHF
TGTGCCAGTAGTCCAGTCGGGACAGGGGGTCATCAGCCCCAGCATTTT
>once|TRBJ2-7|TRBV6-5|TRBD2
CASIKRTSGVGEQYF
TGTGCCAGCATAAAAAGGACTAGCGGGGTCGGCGAGCAGTACTTC
>.|TRBJ2-7|TRBV27|TRBD2
CASSFSLGSKLAGVSYEQYF
TGTGCCAGCAGTTTCTCGTTGGGGAGTAAACTAGCGGGAGTCTCCTACGAGCAGTACTTC
>few|TRBJ1-1|TRBV29-1|.
CSVVRTAMNTEAFF
TGCAGCGTTGTTAGGACAGCCATGAACACTGAAGCTTTCTTT
>few|TRBJ1-2|TRBV4-3|TRBD1
CASSQLDTGGRHRYTF
TGCGCCAGCAGCCAACTAGATACAGGGGGCCGGCATCGCTACACCTTC